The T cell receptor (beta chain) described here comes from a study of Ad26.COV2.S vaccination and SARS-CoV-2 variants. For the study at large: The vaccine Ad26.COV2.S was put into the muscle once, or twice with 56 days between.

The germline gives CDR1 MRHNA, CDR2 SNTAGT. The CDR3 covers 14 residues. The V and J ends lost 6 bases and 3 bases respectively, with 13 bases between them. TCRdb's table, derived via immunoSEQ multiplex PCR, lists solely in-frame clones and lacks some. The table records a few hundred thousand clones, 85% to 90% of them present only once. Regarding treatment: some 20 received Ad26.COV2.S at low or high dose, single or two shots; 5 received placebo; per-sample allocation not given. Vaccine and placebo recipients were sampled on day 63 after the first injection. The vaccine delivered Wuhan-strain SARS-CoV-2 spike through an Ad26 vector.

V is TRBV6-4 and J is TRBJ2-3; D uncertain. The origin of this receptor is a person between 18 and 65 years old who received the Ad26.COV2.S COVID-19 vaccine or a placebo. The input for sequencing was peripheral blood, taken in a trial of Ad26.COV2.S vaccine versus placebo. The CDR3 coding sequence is TGTGCCAGCAGCACCAACCACGGTACAGATACGCAGTATTTT. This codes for CASSTNHGTDTQYF.